This T cell receptor (beta chain) is from a study of blood T cell repertoires in COVID-19. This clone was picked up one time. Sequencing used immunoSEQ multiplex PCR; TCRdb keeps in-frame clones, though not all of them. The sample holds roughly 220,000 clones, roughly 90% seen once. Per germline, CDR1 MNHEY and CDR2 SMNVEV (reference sequence). The CDR3 is made up of 15 amino acids. Trimming shortened V by 1 base and J by 1 base, and 11 bases separated the two germline ends. Sequencing was performed on PBMCs or T cells enriched from blood (not recorded which). The chain combines TRBV27 with TRBJ2-7; D unclear. This clonotype originated in a woman aged 35 to 49 with acute COVID-19. The DNA of the CDR3 is TGTGCCAGCAGTTTATTGTTTGGCCCATCCTACGAGCAGTACTTC. Amino acids: CASSLLFGPSYEQYF.